This TCR beta chain was identified during a study of T cells in Graves' hyperthyroidism and ophthalmopathy. This clonotype has a count of ten or more. RNA transcripts provided the source from which TCR beta CDR3 regions were amplified. The HTBI primer set drove a first-round RT-PCR of the TCR CDR3. TCRdb itself ran the multiplex PCR reads through MiXCR, one entry per CDR3 protein. Here the sample spans 100,000 to 130,000 distinct CDR3 sequences, about a sixth being singletons. Deletions cut 0 bases from V and 2 bases from J, with 20 bases between. This CDR3 spans 17 amino acids. The germline V gene encodes CDR1 DFQATT and CDR2 SNEGSKA (reference sequence).

The chain combines TRBV20-1 with TRBJ2-7; D possibly corresponds to TRBD1 (5 bases). The TCR originated in a woman in her forties or fifties with Graves' hyperthyroidism. Sequencing was done on a sample of blood. The CDR3: CSARDKGPGQRAYEQYF. The CDR3 DNA follows: TGCAGTGCTAGAGATAAGGGGCCGGGCCAAAGGGCCTACGAGCAGTACTTC.